Listed here is a single T cell receptor beta chain. Its antigen is as yet unknown. The source material, RNA transcripts, was used to amplify TCR beta CDR3 regions. Researchers ran a first-round RT-PCR on the TCR CDR3 using the HTBI primer set. MiXCR, applied by TCRdb to the multiplex PCR reads, yields one record per CDR3 protein. This sample carries hundreds of thousands of distinct CDR3 sequences, approximately 25% of them seen once, and the ten largest clones take about 11%. Individuals with ophthalmopathy presented a Clinical Activity Score of at least 3, a NOSPECS grade of at least 4 and a duration under 3 months. Patients having uncontrolled infection, another autoimmune disease, pregnancy or lactation were not included. This CDR3 is 15 amino acids long. The junction had 10 bases not matched to a gene; V was cut back by 4 bases and J by 7 bases. Looked up from germline, CDR1 is MNHNS and CDR2 is SASEGT.

This record belongs to a study of T cells in Graves' hyperthyroidism and ophthalmopathy. Study-level findings and limits: A median about 6 months before onset, the model predicted ophthalmopathy. Most thyroid clonotypes that were expanded above 0.001 also turned up in blood.

Input material: blood. The clonotype comes from a woman in her twenties or thirties with Graves' ophthalmopathy. This chain connects TRBV6-1 to TRBJ2-5; 9 positions agree with TRBD2. The CDR3 spells CASSVASGVGGTQYF. The CDR3 DNA follows: TGTGCCAGCAGTGTGGCTAGCGGGGTTGGGGGGACCCAGTACTTC.